The T cell receptor beta chain described here comes from a study of radiotherapy plus CTLA-4 blockade in lung cancer. Study details: Objective responses arose in approximately 19% of patients, and around 32% experienced disease control.

Treatment of patients with chemo-refractory metastatic non-small-cell lung cancer consisted of focal radiation plus CTLA-4 blockade with ipilimumab. The CDR3 spans 16 residues. The V end was cut by 5 bases, the J end by 0 bases, with 14 bases between. The germline V gene encodes CDR1 SGHTA and CDR2 FQGNSA. Measured with immunoSEQ multiplex PCR; TCRdb has only the in-frame clones, and not every one. The sample consists of fewer than 140,000 clones, under 90% of them appearing once. This clonotype was obtained from a human donor with non-small cell lung cancer that progressed on radiotherapy plus ipilimumab. Some clones in this sample may be carry-over from other donors' samples. Sample: peripheral blood, taken from a patient treated with radiotherapy plus ipilimumab. The chain links TRBV7-2 to TRBJ1-5; D perhaps matches TRBD1 (6 bases). The CDR3 protein is CASSNTGLYSNQPQHF. CDR3 DNA: TGTGCCAGCAGCAATACAGGGCTTTATAGCAATCAGCCCCAGCATTTT.